One sample yielded the 22 T cell receptor beta chains listed below, sequenced in a study of blood T cell repertoires in COVID-19. Some clones are missing from TCRdb's copy, which holds only in-frame ones; the method was immunoSEQ multiplex PCR. In the table there are under 200,000 clones, 85% to 90% of which are singletons. The source material was peripheral blood. The origin of the receptors is a man aged 60-69 years with COVID-19, enrolled during active disease.

The gene calls are TRBV10-3 and TRBJ1-4; 7 positions agree with TRBD1. From germline, CDR1 is ENHRY and CDR2 SYGVKD. This CDR3 contains 15 residues. Trimming took 4 bases from V and 4 from J; bases not matched to a gene: 6. CDR3 loop: CAISVGQAFNEKLFF. Written as DNA, the CDR3 is TGTGCCATCAGTGTTGGACAGGCGTTTAATGAAAAACTGTTTTTT.

The rearrangement uses TRBV5-4 and TRBJ1-1; possibly TRBD1 for D (6 bases). Germline CDR1 is SGHNT and CDR2 is YYREEE (reference sequence). V lost 2 bases and J lost 4, with 9 bases in between. The CDR3 consists of 13 residues. The CDR3 spells CASSFGQITEAFF. CDR3 in DNA: TGTGCCAGCAGCTTCGGACAGATCACTGAAGCTTTCTTT. The full variable domain, with the rest looked up from reference TRBV5-4 and TRBJ1-1, is ETGVTQSPTHLIKTRGQQVTLRCSSQSGHNTVSWYQQALGQGPQFIFQYYREEENGRGNFPPRFSGLQFPNYSSELNVNALELDDSALYLCASSFGQITEAFFGQGTRLTVV.

The V and J genes are TRBV7-8 and TRBJ2-2; a weak D match, TRBD2 (5 bases). V was pared by 3 bases and J by 2 bases, with 10 bases between. This CDR3 spans 15 amino acids. Looked up from germline, CDR1 is SGHVS and CDR2 is FQNEAQ. In DNA, the CDR3 is TGTGCCAGCAGCTTTAGGTCGGGAAACACCGGGGAGCTGTTTTTT. Translated: CASSFRSGNTGELFF.

The chain employs TRBV7-2 and TRBJ1-2, with 7 bases aligning to TRBD1. Germline values: CDR1 SGHTA, CDR2 FQGNSA. V dropped 1 base and J dropped 4; count of bases not matched to a gene: 9. The CDR3 runs to 16 residues. The CDR3 nucleotides read TGTGCCAGCAGCTTAGGGCAGGGGGTTTTCGGCTATGGCTACACCTTC. It yields the protein CASSLGQGVFGYGYTF.

The chain uses TRBV7-2 and TRBJ1-1; perhaps TRBD1 as D (6 bases). This CDR3 is 13 amino acids long. CDR1 is SGHTA and CDR2 is FQGNSA in the germline V gene. Trimming shortened V by 8 bases and J by 5 bases, and 15 bases separated the two germline ends. CDR3 DNA sequence: TGTGCCAGCGCCCAGGGGCAGGGTACTGAAGCTTTCTTT. Translating gives CASAQGQGTEAFF.

The chain carries TRBV6-2 or TRBV6-3 and TRBJ1-1; 7 bases map to TRBD1. The CDR3 covers 15 residues. The trim removed 3 bases at V and 12 bases at J, leaving 16 bases unmatched. Germline-derived CDR1 and CDR2 are MNHEY and SVGEGT. CDR3 sequence (DNA): TGTGCCAGCAGTTATTCGTCGCCAGGACAGGCCTCAACTTTCTTT. This codes for CASSYSSPGQASTFF.

J is TRBJ1-3 and V is TRBV30; D possibly corresponds to TRBD1 (6 bases). V lost 5 bases and J lost 8, with 16 bases in between. Germline V gives CDR1 GTSNPN, CDR2 SVGIG (reference sequence). CDR3 length: 13 amino acids. The CDR3 loop reads CAWPDSRRDTIYF. The CDR3 DNA reads as TGTGCCTGGCCGGACAGTCGACGGGACACCATATATTTT.

J is TRBJ2-2 and V is TRBV6-5; 7 bases align to TRBD2. Per germline, CDR1 MNHEY and CDR2 SVGAGI. The CDR3 has 15 amino acids. The junction had 3 bases not matched to a gene; V was cut back by 5 bases and J by 0 bases. CDR3 bases: TGTGCCAGCAGTCGCGGGAGAGCGAACACCGGGGAGCTGTTTTTT. Amino acids: CASSRGRANTGELFF.

V usage is TRBV7-9 and J usage is TRBJ1-1; no reliable D call. Per germline, CDR1 SEHNR and CDR2 FQNEAQ (reference sequence). V lost 5 bases and J lost 1, with 8 bases in between. This CDR3 spans 13 amino acids. DNA for the CDR3: TGTGCCAGCAGCCGAGGCGGGAACACTGAAGCTTTCTTT. This sequence encodes CASSRGGNTEAFF.

This chain joins TRBV6-5 and TRBJ1-1; D gene uncertain. Germline CDR1 MNHEY, CDR2 SVGAGI. Trimming took off 5 bases at V and 1 base at J, with 8 bases between the two ends. The CDR3 length is 13 residues. CDR3 nucleotide sequence: TGTGCCAGCAGTCCGAACAGGAACACTGAAGCTTTCTTT. Protein: CASSPNRNTEAFF.

This clone was found a few times. V usage is TRBV25-1 and J usage is TRBJ1-5, with unresolved D. Trimming stripped 5 bases from V and 1 base from J, with 9 bases between. Germline values: CDR1 MGHDK, CDR2 SYGVNS. There are 14 residues in the CDR3. The CDR3 sequence: CASSWEGSNQPQHF. CDR3 DNA sequence: TGTGCCAGCAGTTGGGAGGGAAGCAATCAGCCCCAGCATTTT.

The V call is TRBV7-9, the J call TRBJ1-3; D is uncertain. The V end was cut by 2 bases, the J end by 9 bases, with 11 bases between. The germline V gene has CDR1 SEHNR and CDR2 FQNEAQ (reference sequence). The CDR3 sequence is 13 residues long. CDR3: CASSLSSAGTIYF. The CDR3, as DNA: TGTGCCAGCAGCTTATCGAGCGCGGGCACCATATATTTT. The full variable domain, completed using reference TRBV7-9 and TRBJ1-3, is DTGVSQNPRHKITKRGQNVTFRCDPISEHNRLYWYRQTLGQGPEFLTYFQNEAQLEKSRLLSDRFSAERPKGSFSTLEIQRTEQGDSAMYLCASSLSSAGTIYFGEGSWLTVV.

The rearrangement links TRBV29-1 to TRBJ2-5; 7 nucleotides match TRBD2. The germline CDR1 and CDR2 sequences are SQVTM and ANQGSEA. CDR3 length: 12 residues. V shed 6 bases, J shed 7 bases, and the junction held 8 bases outside the gene matches. The chain's CDR3 is CSVAGLEGTQYF. Here the CDR3 DNA reads TGCAGCGTCGCCGGACTAGAGGGGACCCAGTACTTC.

The chain recombines TRBV7-9 with TRBJ1-5; the match to TRBD1 covers 7 bases. Trimming took 4 bases from V and 0 from J; bases not matched to a gene: 3. The CDR3 is made up of 15 amino acids. The germline V gene encodes CDR1 SEHNR and CDR2 FQNEAQ (reference sequence). This chain's CDR3 is CASSWDRNSNQPQHF. DNA for the CDR3: TGTGCCAGCAGCTGGGACAGAAATAGCAATCAGCCCCAGCATTTT.

The gene calls are TRBV9 and TRBJ2-7; maybe TRBD1 (5 bases). The germline CDR1 and CDR2 sequences are SGDLS and YYNGEE. The CDR3 totals 15 residues. V gave up 4 bases and J gave up 9 bases, with 23 bases separating them. The CDR3 sequence: CASSLTLDTRVPQYF. CDR3 sequence (DNA): TGTGCCAGCAGCCTAACTCTGGACACTCGAGTCCCGCAGTACTTC.

The gene calls are TRBV5-1 and TRBJ1-4; TRBD1 is a possible D gene (5 bases). Trimming shortened V by 2 bases and J by 5 bases, and 10 bases separated the two germline ends. This CDR3 is built from 14 residues. Germline values: CDR1 SGHRS, CDR2 YFSETQ. CDR3 nucleotides: TGCGCCAGCAGCTTCAGGGCTGGGAATGAAAAACTGTTTTTT. This sequence encodes CASSFRAGNEKLFF. The entire variable domain, with the rest obtained from reference TRBV5-1 and TRBJ1-4, is as follows: KAGVTQTPRYLIKTRGQQVTLSCSPISGHRSVSWYQQTPGQGLQFLFEYFSETQRNKGNFPGRFSGRQFSNSRSEMNVSTLELGDSALYLCASSFRAGNEKLFFGSGTQLSVL.

The chain combines TRBV28 with TRBJ1-1, with D perhaps matching TRBD1 (5 bases). V was clipped by 0 bases and J by 3 bases, with 14 bases between them. Germline-derived CDR1 and CDR2 are MDHEN and SYDVKM. The CDR3 sequence is 16 residues long. The CDR3 DNA reads TGTGCCAGCAGTTTATGGGGAGTCGGGGGGGACACTGAAGCTTTCTTT. Translated, it gives CASSLWGVGGDTEAFF.

This chain joins TRBV14 and TRBJ2-3, with 7 bases fitting TRBD1. Germline V lookup: CDR1 SGHDN, CDR2 FVKESK. V was pared by 6 bases and J by 6 bases, with 15 bases of the junction left unmatched. This CDR3 region has 16 residues. The CDR3 region is CASRQSGTEARDTQYF. In DNA, the CDR3 is TGTGCCAGCAGACAGTCCGGGACAGAGGCACGGGATACGCAGTATTTT.

The chain carries TRBV7-2 and TRBJ2-5; TRBD2 agrees at 10 bases. Per the germline V gene, CDR1 is SGHTA and CDR2 is FQGNSA. J was trimmed by 3 bases and V by 1 base; bases with no gene match: 5. This CDR3 region has 16 residues. CDR3 in amino acids: CASSLVPSGGEETQYF. DNA for the CDR3: TGTGCCAGCAGCTTAGTTCCTAGCGGGGGTGAAGAGACCCAGTACTTC. The variable domain in full, with the rest retrieved from reference TRBV7-2 and TRBJ2-5, is GAGVSQSPSNKVTEKGKDVELRCDPISGHTALYWYRQSLGQGLEFLIYFQGNSAPDKSGLPSDRFSAERTGGSVSTLTIQRTQQEDSAVYLCASSLVPSGGEETQYFGPGTRLLVL.

The chain combines TRBV12-5 with TRBJ2-7; TRBD2 matches 8 bases. Germline CDR1 and CDR2: LGHNT and FRNRAP. The CDR3 runs to 12 residues. After removal of 6 bases from V and 6 bases from J, the junction contained 4 bases not matched to a gene. The CDR3 DNA follows: TGTGCTAGTGGGGGACTAGTTCCCGAGCAGTACTTC. This gives the protein CASGGLVPEQYF.

The chain has TRBV18 and TRBJ1-2; 9 bases fit TRBD1. There are 16 residues in the CDR3. In germline, CDR1 is KGHSH, CDR2 LQKENI. J gave up 5 bases and V 0 bases, and 7 bases lay outside the gene matches. CDR3 protein: CASSPPVGQGRYGYTF. CDR3 bases: TGTGCCAGCTCACCACCGGTCGGACAGGGGAGGTATGGCTACACCTTC.

The CDR3 spells CASSDSGLAGVGNEQFF. The CDR3 nucleotides read TGTGCCAGCAGTGATTCGGGACTAGCGGGAGTAGGCAATGAGCAGTTCTTC. V is TRBV2 and J is TRBJ2-1, with TRBD2 matching 14 bases. CDR1 and CDR2 (germline): SNHLY, FYNNEI. CDR3 length equals 17 residues. The J segment lost 6 bases and the V segment lost 3 bases, leaving 7 bases of the junction unmatched.